This T cell receptor beta chain emerged from a study of T cell changes during pregnancy in multiple sclerosis. Unmatched junction bases numbered 12, after V lost 3 bases and J lost 5 bases. Germline V gives CDR1 KGHSH, CDR2 LQKENI. The CDR3 runs 18 residues. This clone showed up just a few times. TCRdb's table, derived via immunoSEQ multiplex PCR, lists solely in-frame clones and lacks some. The sample includes 50,000 or so clones, approximately 92% of them seen just once. The sample here was CD4+ T cells from peripheral blood mononuclear cells, taken in the third trimester of pregnancy. This clonotype was obtained from a female donor with multiple sclerosis, enrolled in a pregnancy study. The chain links TRBV18 to TRBJ1-6; 8 bases fit TRBD1. The CDR3 bases are TGTGCCAGCTCACCGTTCCCGACAGGGGTCTCAAATAATTCACCCCTCCACTTT. Translated: CASSPFPTGVSNNSPLHF.